Listed here are 32 T cell receptor beta chains from one sample, sequenced in a study of T cells in Graves' hyperthyroidism and ophthalmopathy. Amplification targeted TCR beta CDR3 regions from RNA transcripts. First-round RT-PCR targeting the TCR CDR3 was performed with the HTBI primer set. One entry per CDR3 protein results from TCRdb running MiXCR on the multiplex PCR reads. The profile covers about 130,000 distinct CDR3 sequences, with around 21% appearing a single time and 65% to 80% taken by the ten largest. The sample was blood. All receptors come from a woman aged 45-65 years with Graves' hyperthyroidism that later progressed to Graves' ophthalmopathy.

Many counts were recorded for this clonotype. The chain employs TRBV20-1 and TRBJ2-5; the D call may be TRBD1 or TRBD2 (5 bases each). Germline V gives CDR1 DFQATT, CDR2 SNEGSKA (reference sequence). The CDR3 is made up of 14 amino acids. The V gene lost 5 bases and the J gene lost 4 bases, with 17 bases spanning the gap. The CDR3 here is CSAYQIKGTETQYF. CDR3 nucleotide sequence: TGCAGTGCTTACCAAATAAAGGGGACAGAGACCCAGTACTTC.

The chain joins TRBV20-1 to TRBJ2-7, with D unclear. The CDR3 is made up of 15 amino acids. The germline V and J ends were trimmed by 0 bases and 7 bases, with 19 bases remaining between them. In germline, CDR1 is DFQATT, CDR2 SNEGSKA (reference sequence). The CDR3 DNA reads as TGCAGTGCTAGAGATCAATGGCGGTTGGGGTGGGAGCAGTACTTC. The encoded protein is CSARDQWRLGWEQYF.

This clonotype appeared many times. The chain carries TRBV3-1 and TRBJ1-5; 9 bases are shared with TRBD1. The junction had 6 bases not matched to a gene; V was cut back by 3 bases and J by 6 bases. The length of the CDR3 is 15 residues. CDR1 LGHDT and CDR2 YNNKEL come from the germline V gene (reference sequence). CDR3 bases: TGTGCCAGCAGCCAGGGACAGGGTTTGGTTCAGCCCCAGCATTTT. Translation gives CASSQGQGLVQPQHF.

This clonotype came up many times. J is TRBJ1-1 and V is TRBV28; perhaps TRBD1 as D (5 bases). V lost 10 bases to trimming and J lost 1 base, with 13 bases between them. Germline CDR1 is MDHEN and CDR2 is SYDVKM. The CDR3 runs to 13 residues. CDR3: CATTGTANTEAFF. The CDR3 DNA sequence: TGTGCCACAACCGGGACGGCGAACACTGAAGCTTTCTTT.

This rearrangement joins TRBV5-1 to TRBJ2-1; TRBD2 matches at 7 bases. Germline trimming cut 6 bases from V and 5 bases from J; bases unmatched to any gene: 11. The CDR3 consists of 15 residues. Germline values: CDR1 SGHRS, CDR2 YFSETQ. The CDR3, as DNA: TGCGCCAGCACGGGGAGGGCTAGCGGTCACAATGAGCAGTTCTTC. Protein: CASTGRASGHNEQFF. Combining the CDR3 with reference TRBV5-1 and TRBJ2-1 gives the whole variable domain KAGVTQTPRYLIKTRGQQVTLSCSPISGHRSVSWYQQTPGQGLQFLFEYFSETQRNKGNFPGRFSGRQFSNSRSEMNVSTLELGDSALYLCASTGRASGHNEQFFGPGTRLTVL.

This clonotype was recorded at least ten times. V usage is TRBV18 and J usage is TRBJ2-5; no reliable D call. In germline, CDR1 is KGHSH, CDR2 LQKENI. This CDR3 has 10 residues. The V gene lost 0 bases and the J gene lost 7 bases, with 0 bases spanning the gap. CDR3 protein: CASSPPTQYF. The CDR3 nucleotides are TGTGCCAGCTCACCACCGACCCAGTACTTC.

This clonotype was recorded at least ten times. The chain carries TRBV12-3 or TRBV12-4 and TRBJ1-4; D is perhaps TRBD1 (5 bases). The CDR3 sequence is 13 residues long. Trimming shortened V by 4 bases and J by 10 bases, and 13 bases separated the two germline ends. CDR3 protein: CASSSPTAGKLFF. CDR3 DNA sequence: TGTGCCAGCAGTTCCCCGACAGCTGGAAAACTGTTTTTT.

This clonotype appeared many times. The CDR3 coding sequence is TGTGCCAGCAGCCCGGGTCTAGCGGGCCGAAGCAGTGAGGTTGGATGGGAGACCCAGTACTTC. It yields the protein CASSPGLAGRSSEVGWETQYF. The chain has TRBV7-9 and TRBJ2-5, with 8 bases fitting TRBD2. Germline CDR1 and CDR2: SEHNR and FQNEAQ (reference sequence). The CDR3 contains 21 residues. The V and J ends lost 5 bases and 5 bases, in that order; junction bases with no gene match: 28.

Points on this clonotype: With a much larger clone just one base away, this may be a read error. This chain links TRBV27 with TRBJ1-6, with 10 positions matching TRBD1. CDR3 length equals 18 residues. Per the germline V gene, CDR1 is MNHEY and CDR2 is SMNVEV (reference sequence). The trim removed 5 bases at V and 11 bases at J, leaving 18 bases unmatched. CDR3 DNA: TGTGCCAGCAGTCCCCTCCCCGGGACAGGGGTGGAAAATACACCCCTCCACTTT. Protein: CASSPLPGTGVENTPLHF.

This clonotype was counted at least ten times. CDR3 amino acids: CAWSVAQGGTGELFF. As DNA, the CDR3 is TGTGCCTGGAGTGTGGCCCAGGGAGGTACCGGGGAGCTGTTTTTT. V usage is TRBV30 and J usage is TRBJ2-2; tentatively, D is TRBD2 (6 bases). Germline V gene sequence: CDR1 GTSNPN, CDR2 SVGIG (reference sequence). V was trimmed by 0 bases and J by 5 bases, leaving 13 bases between them. The CDR3 is 15 residues long.

There are many counts of this clonotype. The chain couples TRBV6-1 to TRBJ2-7, with TRBD1 matching over 8 bases. V shed 5 bases, J shed 0 bases, and the junction held 6 bases outside the gene matches. The germline V gene encodes CDR1 MNHNS and CDR2 SASEGT. The CDR3 covers 15 residues. The CDR3 DNA is TGTGCCAGCAGTCGGGGACAGGTGAGCTCCTACGAGCAGTACTTC. It encodes CASSRGQVSSYEQYF.

The J gene is TRBJ2-1, the V gene TRBV20-1; D possibly corresponds to TRBD1 (5 bases). The V and J ends lost 6 bases and 8 bases respectively, with 20 bases between them. The length of the CDR3 is 14 residues. Germline V CDR1 and CDR2: DFQATT, SNEGSKA (reference sequence). CDR3 coding DNA: TGCAGTGCCCCTCCCTTAAACAGGCCCGATGAGCAGTTCTTC. Protein product: CSAPPLNRPDEQFF.

The rearrangement joins TRBV3-1 to TRBJ2-3; possibly TRBD1 for D (5 bases). This CDR3 spans 14 amino acids. Germline values: CDR1 LGHDT, CDR2 YNNKEL (reference sequence). Deletions cut 3 bases from V and 4 bases from J, with 11 bases between. The CDR3 DNA reads as TGTGCCAGCAGCCATCAGGGCCCCCCAGATACGCAGTATTTT. This sequence encodes CASSHQGPPDTQYF.

This clonotype appeared once. This chain joins TRBV28 and TRBJ1-6, with a weak D call TRBD1 (6 bases). CDR1 and CDR2 from the germline V gene are MDHEN and SYDVKM. Trimming took 6 bases from V and 3 from J, leaving 18 bases between them. The CDR3 spans 17 residues. CDR3 residues: CASSRIRGQSYNSPLHF. CDR3 DNA: TGTGCCAGCAGCCGAATCCGCGGACAGAGCTATAATTCACCCCTCCACTTT. Full variable domain (remainder filled in from reference TRBV28 and TRBJ1-6): DVKVTQSSRYLVKRTGEKVFLECVQDMDHENMFWYRQDPGLGLRLIYFSYDVKMKEKGDIPEGYSVSREKKERFSLILESASTNQTSMYLCASSRIRGQSYNSPLHFGNGTRLTVT.

V usage is TRBV19 and J usage is TRBJ2-5; D is ambiguous. The CDR3 sequence is 11 residues long. Trimming left V 6 bases short and J 5 bases short, with 7 bases between. The germline CDR1 and CDR2 sequences are LNHDA and SQIVND (reference sequence). CDR3 sequence: CASRRWETQYF. The CDR3 DNA follows: TGTGCCAGTAGGAGATGGGAGACCCAGTACTTC.

This clonotype was seen repeatedly, ten times or more. V is TRBV2 and J is TRBJ2-5; D remains ambiguous. The CDR3 extends over 16 amino acids. Germline V CDR1 and CDR2: SNHLY, FYNNEI. V was cut by 7 bases and J by 2 bases, with 20 bases left in between. The CDR3 is CASTGANDGPQETQYF. DNA for the CDR3: TGTGCCAGCACTGGTGCCAACGACGGGCCTCAAGAGACCCAGTACTTC.

This clonotype was seen repeatedly, ten times or more. V gene TRBV6-2 or TRBV6-3 combines with J gene TRBJ1-2, with 8 nucleotides matching TRBD1. The junction had 4 bases not matched to a gene; V was cut back by 4 bases and J by 6 bases. CDR1 is MNHEY and CDR2 is SVGEGT in the germline V gene. This CDR3 comprises 13 residues. The CDR3 loop is CASSSGGAHGYTF. The CDR3 DNA sequence: TGTGCCAGCAGTTCAGGGGGCGCCCATGGCTACACCTTC.

This clonotype appeared many times. V gene TRBV4-1 combines with J gene TRBJ1-4; maybe TRBD1 (5 bases). The CDR3 has 16 amino acids. Germline CDR1 reads MGHRA; CDR2 reads YSYEKL. V lost 5 bases and J 4 bases, leaving 17 bases between the germline ends. For the CDR3, the DNA is TGCGCCAGCAGCAAAGTCCGGTTACAGGATAATGAAAAACTGTTTTTT. As protein: CASSKVRLQDNEKLFF.

This clonotype was seen a handful of times. The chain has TRBV19 and TRBJ2-1, with a tentative D call TRBD2 (5 bases). Trimming stripped 3 bases from V and 6 bases from J, with 9 bases between. CDR3 length: 13 amino acids. The germline CDR1 and CDR2 sequences are LNHDA and SQIVND (reference sequence). CDR3: CASSISRGNEQFF. The CDR3 DNA is TGTGCCAGTAGTATCTCCCGGGGCAATGAGCAGTTCTTC.

This clonotype was observed many times. The chain employs TRBV28 and TRBJ1-2; 8 nucleotides agree with TRBD1. The ends lost 6 bases at V and 8 bases at J; junction bases unmatched: 5. In germline, CDR1 is MDHEN, CDR2 SYDVKM. The CDR3 has 12 amino acids. CDR3 DNA: TGTGCCAGCAGCCGACAGGGGACAGGCTACACCTTC. Its protein is CASSRQGTGYTF.

The sample holds many counts of this clonotype. The genes are TRBV30 and TRBJ2-7, with TRBD2 matching over 7 bases. The CDR3 is made up of 15 amino acids. With 3 bases clipped from V and 3 bases from J, the junction kept 11 bases outside the gene matches. Germline loops: CDR1 GTSNPN, CDR2 SVGIG (reference sequence). The CDR3 loop is CAWRTTSSGRYEQYF. For the CDR3, the DNA is TGTGCCTGGAGAACAACTTCTAGCGGCCGCTACGAGCAGTACTTC.

This clonotype occurred many times. The V call is TRBV2, the J call TRBJ2-5, with D unresolved. V shed 2 bases and J shed 11 bases, with 15 bases lying between them. This CDR3 has 13 amino acids. Germline CDR1 SNHLY, CDR2 FYNNEI. CDR3 residues: CASSEYRYSAQYF. The CDR3 bases are TGTGCCAGCAGTGAATATCGCTACTCGGCTCAGTACTTC.

CDR3: CASSFPLGGGQETQYF. CDR3 sequence (DNA): TGTGCCAGCAGTTTTCCGTTGGGGGGAGGACAAGAGACCCAGTACTTC. The chain links TRBV12-3 or TRBV12-4 to TRBJ2-5, with D perhaps matching TRBD2 (6 bases). Deletions cut 3 bases from V and 2 bases from J, with 16 bases between. The CDR3 has 16 residues.

This clonotype came up a few times. The V call is TRBV28, the J call TRBJ2-7; 7 nucleotides match TRBD1. V was clipped by 7 bases and J by 0 bases; unmatched bases: 3. The germline gives CDR1 MDHEN, CDR2 SYDVKM. CDR3 length equals 13 residues. The CDR3 region has the DNA TGTGCCAGCAATGGACAGGTCTCCTACGAGCAGTACTTC. Amino acid sequence: CASNGQVSYEQYF.

The CDR3 spells CASSLRTSGRDQRAYEQYF. The CDR3 DNA is TGTGCCAGCAGTCTCCGGACTAGCGGGAGAGATCAAAGGGCCTACGAGCAGTACTTC. The chain employs TRBV28 and TRBJ2-7, with 13 bases aligning to TRBD2. The length of the CDR3 is 19 residues. The ends lost 5 bases at V and 2 bases at J; junction bases unmatched: 15. Germline-derived CDR1 and CDR2 are MDHEN and SYDVKM. Together with reference TRBV28 and TRBJ2-7, the CDR3 gives the full variable domain: DVKVTQSSRYLVKRTGEKVFLECVQDMDHENMFWYRQDPGLGLRLIYFSYDVKMKEKGDIPEGYSVSREKKERFSLILESASTNQTSMYLCASSLRTSGRDQRAYEQYFGPGTRLTVT.

This clonotype was detected ten times or more. The chain carries TRBV29-1 and TRBJ2-1; 7 bases are a match to TRBD1. Germline CDR1 SQVTM, CDR2 ANQGSEA. After removal of 6 bases from V and 7 bases from J, the junction contained 6 bases not matched to a gene. This CDR3 contains 12 residues. The CDR3 bases are TGCAGCGTACGGACAGGTCGGAATGAGCAGTTCTTC. It is translated as CSVRTGRNEQFF.

This clonotype appeared many times. J is TRBJ1-3 and V is TRBV2; D not resolved. Germline loops: CDR1 SNHLY, CDR2 FYNNEI. Trimming took off 7 bases at V and 0 bases at J, with 10 bases between the two ends. This CDR3 spans 14 amino acids. The CDR3 protein is CASKGPGSGNTIYF. The CDR3 region has the DNA TGTGCCAGCAAGGGCCCAGGCTCTGGAAACACCATATATTTT.

This chain connects TRBV28 to TRBJ2-1; TRBD2 matches 8 bases. The germline V gene has CDR1 MDHEN and CDR2 SYDVKM. The CDR3 sequence is 14 residues long. V lost 5 bases and J lost 7; bases outside the gene matches: 7. The CDR3 sequence: CASSLGTRGNEQFF. Here the CDR3 DNA reads TGTGCCAGCAGTCTCGGGACTAGGGGGAATGAGCAGTTCTTC. Filled out from reference TRBV28 and TRBJ2-1, the complete variable domain reads DVKVTQSSRYLVKRTGEKVFLECVQDMDHENMFWYRQDPGLGLRLIYFSYDVKMKEKGDIPEGYSVSREKKERFSLILESASTNQTSMYLCASSLGTRGNEQFFGPGTRLTVL.

The chain is built from TRBV4-2 and TRBJ1-4; D call uncertain. V was shortened by 1 base and J by 4 bases, with 7 bases between the two germline ends. Germline V gene lookup returns CDR1 LGHNA and CDR2 YNFKEQ. CDR3 length: 14 residues. The CDR3 DNA reads TGTGCCAGCAGCCAAGGCAGGCTTAATGAAAAACTGTTTTTT. Translated, it gives CASSQGRLNEKLFF.

In the case of this clonotype: One end of the junction varies from germline; a read error may be responsible. V is TRBV20-1 and J is TRBJ2-5; D unresolved. The germline V gene has CDR1 DFQATT and CDR2 SNEGSKA (reference sequence). The CDR3 loop spans 13 amino acids. The CDR3 loop is CGARKWGRETQYF. DNA of the CDR3: TGCGGTGCTAGAAAGTGGGGTCGGGAGACCCAGTACTTC.

In this sample, this clonotype turned up many times. The chain's CDR3 is CASSMTSPIPYEQYF. CDR3 sequence (DNA): TGTGCCAGCAGTATGACTAGCCCTATCCCCTACGAGCAGTACTTC. The genes are TRBV12-3 or TRBV12-4 and TRBJ2-7; 7 bases fit TRBD2. V trimming: 5 bases; J trimming: 2 bases; junction bases outside the gene matches: 9. This CDR3 is 15 amino acids long.

This clonotype was found a few times. This chain joins TRBV4-1 and TRBJ2-1; 8 bases match TRBD2. The germline gives CDR1 MGHRA, CDR2 YSYEKL. The CDR3 contains 15 residues. With 0 bases clipped from V and 3 bases from J, the junction kept 1 base outside the gene matches. The CDR3 spells CASSQDLAGYNEQFF. CDR3 nucleotide sequence: TGCGCCAGCAGCCAAGATCTAGCGGGCTACAATGAGCAGTTCTTC.